In its sample, the clone carrying this T cell receptor (beta chain) was seen a few times. Its target is not known. The length of the CDR3 is 14 residues. The V end was cut by 5 bases, the J end by 0 bases, with 8 bases between. Germline lookup yields CDR1 LGHDT and CDR2 YNNKEL (reference sequence). TCRdb passed the 5' RACE reads through MiXCR, listing each CDR3 protein once. The table records 250,000 to 300,000 distinct CDR3 sequences, 15% to 20% of them present only once. The data derive from a study of T-cell memory formation after mild COVID-19. Findings and limits, study-wide: Whereas later expanders leaned CD4+, clones contracting day 15 to 85 showed a balanced CD4/CD8 makeup. Cross-reactive memory appears to have joined, as suggested by some responding clones showing up in pre-infection memory.

This TCR was sampled from a man aged 18 to 29 who had mild COVID-19 (a few samples of this study predate the infection). Cell type and time point are not known. The V call is TRBV3-1, the J call TRBJ2-4, with D tentatively TRBD2 (6 bases). The sample was PBMCs or a T cell subset sorted from them (not recorded which). The CDR3 nucleotides read TGTGCCAGCAGCGCGGGATTAGCCAAAAACATTCAGTACTTC. Residues: CASSAGLAKNIQYF.